This entry lists 25 T cell receptor beta chains sequenced from one sample in a study of blood T cells in healthy people across ages. Together with a sample-barcoded 5' primer, a J-beta primer mix was included in a second PCR lasting about 7 to 11 cycles. TCRdb processed the 5' RACE reads anew with MiXCR; each CDR3 protein has one entry. The sample records about 1 million distinct CDR3 sequences, about 23% being singletons. This sample was shared with a second study, whose subject was T cells of mothers and their children.

The specimen sequenced was blood. These receptors all come from a girl aged 2 to 9 in good health.

This chain links TRBV19 with TRBJ1-2; no definite D call. CDR3 length: 10 amino acids. Germline V gene sequence: CDR1 LNHDA, CDR2 SQIVND (reference sequence). The ends were cut back, 8 bases at V and 8 bases at J, with 9 bases in the middle. CDR3 DNA sequence: TGTGCCAGTGGATTCGGCGGCTACACCTTC. Its translation: CASGFGGYTF.

This clonotype showed up just a few times. This chain links TRBV11-2 with TRBJ2-7; D perhaps matches TRBD2 (5 bases). The CDR3 spans 13 residues. CDR1 and CDR2 from the germline V gene are SGHAT and FQNNGV. Trimming pared 8 bases from V and 2 bases from J, leaving 13 bases between. CDR3 sequence: CASGEGGTYEQYF. The CDR3 nucleotides read TGTGCCAGCGGTGAGGGCGGTACCTACGAGCAGTACTTC.

The table lists this clonotype with a few counts. This sequence joins TRBV3-1 and TRBJ2-5; D is unclear. Trimming stripped 7 bases from V and 3 bases from J, with 12 bases between. CDR1 and CDR2 (germline): LGHDT, YNNKEL (reference sequence). This CDR3 contains 13 residues. In DNA, the CDR3 is TGTGCCAGCAAGGAATCATCAAAAGAGACCCAGTACTTC. It codes for CASKESSKETQYF.

The table lists this clonotype with a few counts. The J gene is TRBJ1-1, the V gene TRBV28; tentative D call: TRBD1 (5 bases). The CDR3 covers 14 residues. Trimming left V 3 bases short and J 1 base short, with 9 bases between. Germline CDR1 is MDHEN and CDR2 is SYDVKM. CDR3 in DNA: TGTGCCAGCAGTTTTAGACAGCCGAACACTGAAGCTTTCTTT. Translating it yields CASSFRQPNTEAFF.

J is TRBJ2-3 and V is TRBV29-1; TRBD1 aligns across 9 bases. The V gene's germline CDR1 is SQVTM and CDR2 ANQGSEA. Unmatched junction bases numbered 4, after V lost 7 bases and J lost 2 bases. CDR3 length: 13 amino acids. CDR3 in amino acids: CSADRGPTDTQYF. The DNA for the CDR3 is TGCAGCGCGGACAGGGGCCCCACAGATACGCAGTATTTT.

The rearrangement joins TRBV7-8 to TRBJ1-1; tentative D call: TRBD1 (5 bases). This CDR3 is 14 amino acids long. Germline CDR1 SGHVS, CDR2 FQNEAQ. V gave up 4 bases and J gave up 6 bases, with 15 bases separating them. CDR3 coding DNA: TGTGCCAGCAGCTCCGTGGGGGTGGAGGCTGAAGCTTTCTTT. It encodes CASSSVGVEAEAFF.

This chain joins TRBV5-1 and TRBJ2-1; tentatively, D is TRBD2 (5 bases). The CDR3 loop spans 13 amino acids. Germline V gene data show CDR1 as SGHRS and CDR2 as YFSETQ. V lost 4 bases, J lost 6 bases, and 11 bases lay in between. CDR3 sequence: CASSREEGNEQFF. For the CDR3, the DNA is TGCGCCAGCAGCAGGGAAGAGGGCAATGAGCAGTTCTTC. Full variable domain (outside the CDR3, taken from reference TRBV5-1 and TRBJ2-1): KAGVTQTPRYLIKTRGQQVTLSCSPISGHRSVSWYQQTPGQGLQFLFEYFSETQRNKGNFPGRFSGRQFSNSRSEMNVSTLELGDSALYLCASSREEGNEQFFGPGTRLTVL.

This clonotype was observed a handful of times. The CDR3 loop reads CASLEPTFGYTF. In DNA form, the CDR3 reads TGTGCCAGTCTGGAACCTACCTTTGGCTACACCTTC. The chain uses TRBV2 and TRBJ1-2; D is unresolved. The germline V and J ends were trimmed by 9 bases and 7 bases, with 15 bases remaining between them. Germline V CDR1 and CDR2: SNHLY, FYNNEI. The CDR3 loop spans 12 amino acids.

V usage is TRBV7-9 and J usage is TRBJ1-1; no clear D. This CDR3 region has 14 residues. The germline V and J ends were trimmed by 5 bases and 7 bases, with 17 bases remaining between them. Germline CDR1 SEHNR, CDR2 FQNEAQ (reference sequence). The CDR3 DNA reads as TGTGCCAGCAGCCCAATGGACGCGGCGCTTGAAGCTTTCTTT. Its protein is CASSPMDAALEAFF.

This chain links TRBV21-1 with TRBJ1-5; the table's D call, TRBD1, has no DNA check behind it. TRBV21-1 is flagged as a pseudogene. The CDR3 has 17 amino acids. CDR3 sequence: CASSKAGGQSSNQPQHF. The DNA for the CDR3 is TGTGCCAGCAGCAAAGCGGGGGGGCAGTCTAGCAATCAGCCCCAGCATTTT.

The V gene is TRBV28, the J gene TRBJ2-5; 7 bases are a match to TRBD1. This CDR3 spans 17 amino acids. V dropped 5 bases and J dropped 2; count of bases not matched to a gene: 14. The V gene's germline CDR1 is MDHEN and CDR2 SYDVKM. The chain's CDR3 is CASSLPTPTGIQETQYF. The CDR3 region has the DNA TGTGCCAGCAGTCTCCCTACCCCGACAGGGATACAAGAGACCCAGTACTTC.

This clonotype was counted only a few times. The chain couples TRBV4-2 to TRBJ2-3; D is possibly TRBD1 (5 bases). V was clipped by 1 base and J by 4 bases, with 18 bases between them. Germline values: CDR1 LGHNA, CDR2 YNFKEQ. This CDR3 region has 17 residues. CDR3 residues: CASSQAEDRLVPDTQYF. In DNA, the CDR3 is TGTGCCAGCAGCCAAGCCGAAGACAGATTGGTACCAGATACGCAGTATTTT.

The rearrangement links TRBV20-1 to TRBJ2-4; tentative D call: TRBD1 (5 bases). This CDR3 has 14 amino acids. Germline V gene data show CDR1 as DFQATT and CDR2 as SNEGSKA (reference sequence). The germline V and J ends were trimmed by 6 bases and 1 base, with 13 bases remaining between them. CDR3 sequence (DNA): TGCAGTGCGGGGCCTCCTGGGGCCAAAAACATTCAGTACTTC. Translation gives CSAGPPGAKNIQYF.

Written as DNA, the CDR3 is TGCAGCGTAGCACTGACAGGGGGGTCTGAAGCTTTCTTT. Its protein product is CSVALTGGSEAFF. The chain uses TRBV29-1 and TRBJ1-1; 9 bases line up with TRBD1. CDR1 is SQVTM, CDR2 ANQGSEA, per germline. V lost 6 bases and J lost 6; bases outside the gene matches: 8. CDR3 size: 13 residues.

This clonotype came up a few times. V gene TRBV6-1 combines with J gene TRBJ2-5; D is unclear. TRBJ2-7 explains the end of the DNA better; the J call may be wrong. Per germline, CDR1 MNHNS and CDR2 SASEGT. The CDR3 has 17 amino acids. CDR3 sequence: CASSEGVKVYQTYEQYF. The CDR3 DNA reads as TGTGCCAGCAGTGAAGGGGTTAAGGTGTACCAGACCTACGAGCAGTACTTC.

This clonotype was seen a handful of times. This sequence joins TRBV7-2 and TRBJ2-7; 11 positions agree with TRBD2. V dropped 5 bases and J dropped 2; count of bases not matched to a gene: 8. Germline CDR1 SGHTA, CDR2 FQGNSA. The CDR3 totals 16 residues. The CDR3 DNA sequence: TGTGCCAGCAGCCCGCCCCCTAGCGGGGGGCCCTACGAGCAGTACTTC. Encoded protein: CASSPPPSGGPYEQYF.

The V call is TRBV20-1, the J call TRBJ2-3; D uncertain. V was shortened by 3 bases and J by 2 bases, with 12 bases between the two germline ends. Germline CDR1 reads DFQATT; CDR2 reads SNEGSKA (reference sequence). The length of the CDR3 is 14 residues. The CDR3 region has the DNA TGCAGTGCTAGTGGACGGCACTTCACAGATACGCAGTATTTT. This sequence encodes CSASGRHFTDTQYF.

This clonotype was seen more than once but under ten times. This chain joins TRBV20-1 and TRBJ1-3; D gene unclear. The germline gives CDR1 DFQATT, CDR2 SNEGSKA (reference sequence). V was clipped by 5 bases and J by 0 bases, with 14 bases between them. The length of the CDR3 is 15 residues. In DNA form, the CDR3 reads TGCAGTGCTCAGCGGCAGGAGATCTCTGGAAACACCATATATTTT. Protein product: CSAQRQEISGNTIYF.

The chain joins TRBV23-1 to TRBJ2-5; 14 nucleotides match TRBD2. The J call could be wrong; TRBJ2-7 is a better fit for the DNA end. TRBV23-1 is noted as an ORF with a role that remains uncertain. The CDR3 contains 17 residues. The CDR3 sequence is CASSQSRGLAGVYEQYF. In nucleotides, the CDR3 is TGCGCCAGCAGTCAATCGAGGGGACTAGCGGGAGTTTACGAGCAGTACTTC.

The chain couples TRBV29-1 to TRBJ2-5, with 8 bases aligning to TRBD1. Germline trimming cut 4 bases from V and 2 bases from J; bases unmatched to any gene: 6. The CDR3 loop spans 14 amino acids. The germline CDR1 and CDR2 sequences are SQVTM and ANQGSEA. The chain's CDR3 is CSVGGDRYQETQYF. CDR3 DNA: TGCAGCGTTGGGGGGGACAGGTATCAAGAGACCCAGTACTTC.

As to this clonotype: A junction boundary mismatches the germline segment, possibly from a read error. This chain uses TRBV7-9 with TRBJ1-6, with no clear D. The CDR3 has 13 residues. Per the germline V gene, CDR1 is SEHNR and CDR2 is FQNEAQ (reference sequence). CDR3 nucleotides: TGTGCCATCAGCGAGGACTTCTCTACACCCCTCCACTTT. Its protein is CAISEDFSTPLHF. Looking up the rest from reference TRBV7-9 and TRBJ1-6 gives the full variable domain: DTGVSQNPRHKITKRGQNVTFRCDPISEHNRLYWYRQTLGQGPEFLTYFQNEAQLEKSRLLSDRFSAERPKGSFSTLEIQRTEQGDSAMYLCAISEDFSTPLHFGNGTRLTVT.

This clonotype was counted many times. This chain links TRBV5-6 with TRBJ2-5, with 9 bases aligning to TRBD1. The CDR3 contains 15 residues. Germline V CDR1 and CDR2: SGHDT, YYEEEE. V was clipped by 1 base and J by 2 bases; unmatched bases: 3. In DNA, the CDR3 is TGTGCCAGCAGCTTGTCCGGACAGGGGCAAGAGACCCAGTACTTC. Encoded protein: CASSLSGQGQETQYF.

This chain joins TRBV28 and TRBJ2-5; 8 bases agree with TRBD2. Per germline, CDR1 MDHEN and CDR2 SYDVKM. There are 15 residues in the CDR3. Trimming at V came to 6 bases and at J to 1 base, leaving 7 bases not matched to a gene. The CDR3, as DNA: TGTGCCAGCAGCTTAACGGGGGGGCCCCAAGAGACCCAGTACTTC. It specifies CASSLTGGPQETQYF.

Only a few counts were recorded for this clonotype. This chain uses TRBV11-2 with TRBJ1-1, with D possibly being TRBD1 (5 bases). Germline V gives CDR1 SGHAT, CDR2 FQNNGV. The CDR3 sequence is 15 residues long. V lost 4 bases and J lost 6, with 18 bases in between. In DNA, the CDR3 is TGTGCCAGCAGCTCCCCCCGGGACTTCGGCGCTGAAGCTTTCTTT. It is translated as CASSSPRDFGAEAFF.

There are a few counts of this clonotype. The rearrangement uses TRBV14 and TRBJ1-1; D is ambiguous. In germline, CDR1 is SGHDN, CDR2 FVKESK. This CDR3 has 15 amino acids. V gave up 4 bases and J gave up 3 bases, with 15 bases separating them. The CDR3 region is CASSPLGSRYTEAFF. As DNA, the CDR3 is TGTGCCAGCAGCCCCTTGGGCAGTAGATACACTGAAGCTTTCTTT.